The rows below give T cell receptor beta chains drawn from one sample of a study of CD8 T cells in ankylosing spondylitis. TCRdb recomputed calls from the 5' RACE reads with MiXCR, one row per CDR3 protein. The sample carries under 450,000 distinct CDR3 sequences, roughly a sixth recorded once. Sequencing was done on a sample of blood, either unsorted or a sorted T cell fraction (not recorded which). The origin of the receptors is a male donor with ankylosing spondylitis. Each CDR3 is given with its conserved first and last residue. A D gene is named only where the DNA matches it firmly. Only part of the rows carry a size: once, few, many, or a class if the clone is expanded.

D gene | J gene | V gene | clone size | CDR3 DNA | CDR3 protein
TRBD2 | TRBJ2-1 | TRBV9 | few | TGTGCCAGCAGCCAACACCTAGCGGGAAGGGGGGGGGATGAGCAGTTCTTC | CASSQHLAGRGGDEQFF
. | TRBJ1-6 | TRBV20-1 | . | TGCAGTGCTAAGTCCCAGCTAAATTCACCCCTCCACTTT | CSAKSQLNSPLHF
. | TRBJ2-7 | TRBV18 | few | TGTGCCAGCTCCGAGGGGATCAACTACGAGCAGTACTTC | CASSEGINYEQYF
TRBD2 | TRBJ2-1 | TRBV7-2 | . | TGTGCCAGCAGCAGAACTAGCGGGACGAACAATGAGCAGTTCTTC | CASSRTSGTNNEQFF
. | TRBJ1-2 | TRBV30 | . | TGTGCCTGGGGGGCCGCGGACCGATCGTATGGCTACACCTTC | CAWGAADRSYGYTF
. | TRBJ1-1 | TRBV6-4 | few | TGTGCCAGCAGTGACTCGAGAGGTGAAGCTTTCTTT | CASSDSRGEAFF
. | TRBJ2-1 | TRBV29-1 | . | TGCAGCGGGCTAGCCTCCGGCTACAATGAGCAGTTCTTC | CSGLASGYNEQFF
TRBD1 | TRBJ1-4 | TRBV2 | . | TGTGCCAGCAGAGACAGGGCAACTAATGAAAAACTGTTTTTT | CASRDRATNEKLFF
. | TRBJ1-5 | TRBV4-3 | few | TGCGCCAGCAGCCAAGGAGGGCGGTATCCCAATCAGCCCCAGCATTTT | CASSQGGRYPNQPQHF
TRBD1 | TRBJ2-1 | TRBV24-1 | . | TGTGCCACCAGTGATTCCTCCGGGACAGGGGACTACAATGAGCAGTTCTTC | CATSDSSGTGDYNEQFF
. | TRBJ2-2 | TRBV5-1 | . | TGCGCCAGCAGCTCACCCCCAGGGCGATGGGACACCGGGGAGCTGTTTTTT | CASSSPPGRWDTGELFF
TRBD1 | TRBJ1-1 | TRBV29-1 | few | TGCAGCTCGGGAGGGGGCTGGGAGACTGAAGCTTTCTTT | CSSGGGWETEAFF
. | TRBJ2-5 | TRBV5-5 | . | TGTGCCAGCAGCTCACACCCAACATCCCAAGAGACCCAGTACTTC | CASSSHPTSQETQYF
TRBD2 | TRBJ2-7 | TRBV5-5 | . | TGTGCCAGCAGCTTGTCCGGGACTACCTACGAGCAGTACTTC | CASSLSGTTYEQYF
. | TRBJ1-5 | TRBV2 | few | TGTGCCAGCAGTGAAGGGACTCCCAATCAGCCCCAGCATTTT | CASSEGTPNQPQHF
. | TRBJ1-3 | TRBV5-5 | . | TGTGCCAGCAGCTTGGAGGCTCTCGGAAACACCATATATTTT | CASSLEALGNTIYF
. | TRBJ1-1 | TRBV29-1 | few | TGCAGCGTTGAAGACGTTAGTGAAGCTTTCTTT | CSVEDVSEAFF
TRBD2 | TRBJ2-2 | TRBV11-1 | once | TGTGCCAGCAGCTTCTTAACTAGCGGAACCGGGAAGCTGTTTTTT | CASSFLTSGTGKLFF
. | TRBJ1-5 | TRBV2 | many | TGTGCCAGCAGTGAAGGGGTGAGTCAGCCCCAGCATTTT | CASSEGVSQPQHF
TRBD2 | TRBJ2-3 | TRBV9 | few | TGTGCCAGCAGCGTAGCGGGGAGGGGAGATACGCAGTATTTT | CASSVAGRGDTQYF
TRBD2 | TRBJ2-7 | TRBV20-1 | . | TGCAGTGCTAGGGGGGGGACTAGCGGGAGCCCCCGTCCCTACGAGCAGTACTTC | CSARGGTSGSPRPYEQYF
TRBD1 | TRBJ2-3 | TRBV7-2 | . | TGTGCCAGCAGCTCCTGGGACAGGACAGATACGCAGTATTTT | CASSSWDRTDTQYF
. | TRBJ2-2 | TRBV20-1 | . | TGCAGTGCTCGCAAACAAAGGAACACCGGGGAGCTGTTTTTT | CSARKQRNTGELFF
. | TRBJ2-6 | TRBV4-1 | many | TGCGCCAGCAGCCAAGCTTCTGGGGCCAACGTCCTGACTTTC | CASSQASGANVLTF
. | TRBJ2-3 | TRBV5-1 | . | TGCGCCAGCAGAATTTGGGGTTCAGATACGCAGTATTTT | CASRIWGSDTQYF
. | TRBJ2-3 | TRBV27 | few | TGTGCCAGCAGTTTAGCTCGGACAGCAGATACGCAGTATTTT | CASSLARTADTQYF
. | TRBJ1-3 | TRBV20-1 | few | TGCAGTGTAACGACAGTGCTCGGAAACACCATATATTTT | CSVTTVLGNTIYF
TRBD1 | TRBJ2-1 | TRBV20-1 | . | TGCAGTGCTAGAGGGGGACAGGGAAGTGAGCAGTTCTTC | CSARGGQGSEQFF
. | TRBJ1-1 | TRBV5-1 | . | TGCGCCAGCAGCCGGGGGGGGCAGGGGAACACTGAAGCTTTCTTT | CASSRGGQGNTEAFF
TRBD1 | TRBJ1-1 | TRBV20-1 | . | TGCAGTGCTAAACCGGGACAGGGGTGGGGCACTGAAGCTTTCTTT | CSAKPGQGWGTEAFF
. | TRBJ2-3 | TRBV21-1 | few | TGTGCCAGCAGGAACGGGGTCACAGATACGCAGTATTTT | CASRNGVTDTQYF
. | TRBJ2-5 | TRBV24-1 | . | TGTGCCACCAGTGATGAAACGACAGGGAGGGGAGAGACCCAGTACTTC | CATSDETTGRGETQYF
. | TRBJ2-1 | TRBV7-8 | few | TGTGCCAGCAGCTTAGCTTACAGGGAGGCCACCTACAATGAGCAGTTCTTC | CASSLAYREATYNEQFF
TRBD1 | TRBJ2-1 | TRBV6-2/TRBV6-3 | once | TGTGCCAGCAGGGACAGAGGGGGCCGGGATGAGCAGTTCTTC | CASRDRGGRDEQFF
. | TRBJ2-7 | TRBV18 | few | TGTGCCAGCTCACCACTTCGTGGTATCTACGAGCAGTACTTC | CASSPLRGIYEQYF
. | TRBJ1-3 | TRBV12-3/TRBV12-4 | few | TGTGCCAGCAGTCCCGGGACGACTAGTGGAAACACCATATATTTT | CASSPGTTSGNTIYF
. | TRBJ2-5 | TRBV12-3/TRBV12-4 | few | TGTGCCAGCAGTTTAGTGGGGAGACAAGAGACCCAGTACTTC | CASSLVGRQETQYF
TRBD1 | TRBJ2-7 | TRBV18 | . | TGTGCCAGTTCAACCGGGACAGGGAATGAGCAGTACTTC | CASSTGTGNEQYF
. | TRBJ2-1 | TRBV29-1 | few | TGCAGCGTTCTTCGGGGCAAGGGGGACAATGAGCAGTTCTTC | CSVLRGKGDNEQFF
TRBD1 | TRBJ2-7 | TRBV5-5 | . | TGTGCCAGCAGCAGCGGACAGGGGGCTTCAAGGGAGCAGTACTTC | CASSSGQGASREQYF
TRBD1 | TRBJ1-5 | TRBV19 | few | TGTGCCAGTAGTCCGAAGACAGGGGATGGCCAGCCCCAGCATTTT | CASSPKTGDGQPQHF
. | TRBJ2-3 | TRBV6-2/TRBV6-3 | . | TGTGCCAGCAGCCGCAGGGACGGCCAACCAGATACGCAGTATTTT | CASSRRDGQPDTQYF
. | TRBJ1-5 | TRBV12-3/TRBV12-4 | many | TGTGCCAGCAGCTCGACGATCGGGGCACGCCAATGGGCCCAGCATTTT | CASSSTIGARQWAQHF
. | TRBJ1-1 | TRBV14 | . | TGTGCCAGCAGCCAAGGGGGATACACTGAAGCTTTCTTT | CASSQGGYTEAFF
. | TRBJ2-7 | TRBV3-1 | many | TGTGCCAGCAGCCAATTATCAGACGAGCAGTACTTC | CASSQLSDEQYF
. | TRBJ1-5 | TRBV12-3/TRBV12-4 | . | TGTGCCAGCAGTAAAAGCAATCAGCCCCAGCATTTT | CASSKSNQPQHF
. | TRBJ1-5 | TRBV7-9 | few | TGTGCCAGCAGCCCCGGAGGGGTAGGGGTAGGGCCCCAGCATTTT | CASSPGGVGVGPQHF
TRBD2 | TRBJ2-3 | TRBV4-2 | . | TGTGCCAGCTCGTATGGGACTAGCGGCACAGATACGCAGTATTTT | CASSYGTSGTDTQYF
TRBD2 | TRBJ2-3 | TRBV5-1 | few | TGCGCCAGCAGGGGGACTGCCGGGGGGGCCGCGGATACGCAGTATTTT | CASRGTAGGAADTQYF
. | TRBJ1-1 | TRBV7-2 | . | TGTGCCAGCAGCTCAGAGGTATGGACTGAAGCTTTCTTT | CASSSEVWTEAFF
. | TRBJ1-1 | TRBV20-1 | . | TGCAGTGCTCCCGGAGATCTGAACACTGAAGCTTTCTTT | CSAPGDLNTEAFF
. | TRBJ1-1 | TRBV29-1 | . | TGCAGCGGATGCCTTGAGCGGGGGACTGAAGCTTTCTTT | CSGCLERGTEAFF
TRBD1 | TRBJ1-2 | TRBV20-1 | many | TGCAGTGCTGGGACAGGACTCTATGGCTACACCTTC | CSAGTGLYGYTF